These 6 T cell receptor beta chains share one sample of origin, sequenced in a study of T cell responses to AZD1222 COVID-19 vaccine. Data came from immunoSEQ multiplex PCR; TCRdb stores just in-frame clones and leaves some out. The sample shows about 110,000 clones, around 90% of them seen only once. Sequences were derived from peripheral blood, sampled on day 0 of AZD1222 vaccination. The receptor source for this set is an adult in good health.

This rearrangement joins TRBV18 to TRBJ1-3; D not certain. The CDR3 spans 15 residues. CDR1 and CDR2 (germline): KGHSH, LQKENI. Trimming removed 0 bases from V and 2 bases from J, with 8 bases in between. The CDR3, as DNA: TGTGCCAGCTCACCACCGACTGAGACTGGAAACACCATATATTTT. Translated, it gives CASSPPTETGNTIYF.

The chain employs TRBV9 and TRBJ1-1; D is undetermined. Trimming took 0 bases from V and 0 from J, leaving 3 bases between them. In germline, CDR1 is SGDLS, CDR2 YYNGEE. This CDR3 contains 13 residues. CDR3 protein: CASSVELNTEAFF. DNA for the CDR3: TGTGCCAGCAGCGTAGAGTTGAACACTGAAGCTTTCTTT.

The V call is TRBV2, the J call TRBJ2-4, with 8 bases identical to TRBD1. V lost 10 bases and J lost 7; bases outside the gene matches: 12. This CDR3 has 14 residues. Germline assignment: CDR1 SNHLY and CDR2 FYNNEI. CDR3 nucleotides: TGTGCCACCCTCCCGAACAGGGGGGCGAACATTCAGTACTTC. Translating it yields CATLPNRGANIQYF.

This clone has only one observation. The chain uses TRBV14 and TRBJ2-4; D unresolved. Trimming removed 9 bases at V and 0 bases at J, with 6 bases between. There are 12 residues in the CDR3. CDR1 and CDR2 from the germline V gene are SGHDN and FVKESK. For the CDR3, the DNA is TGTGCCAGTGATCTAGCCAAAAACATTCAGTACTTC. Translated: CASDLAKNIQYF.

The gene calls are TRBV24-1 and TRBJ2-1, with TRBD2 matching 11 bases. The germline V gene has CDR1 KGHDR and CDR2 SFDVKD. This CDR3 comprises 16 residues. With V trimmed by 4 bases and J by 2 bases, 3 bases remained unmatched. DNA for the CDR3: TGTGCCACCAGTGACTCACTAGCGGGAGCCTACAATGAGCAGTTCTTC. It specifies CATSDSLAGAYNEQFF.

The CDR3 DNA reads TGTGCCAGCAGTGACCGGGCTAGCGGGGGCACAGATACGCAGTATTTT. Protein product: CASSDRASGGTDTQYF. J is TRBJ2-3 and V is TRBV6-4; 9 bases are shared with TRBD2. Germline CDR1 and CDR2: MRHNA and SNTAGT. The CDR3 is 16 amino acids. After removal of 2 bases from V and 1 base from J, the junction contained 4 bases not matched to a gene.